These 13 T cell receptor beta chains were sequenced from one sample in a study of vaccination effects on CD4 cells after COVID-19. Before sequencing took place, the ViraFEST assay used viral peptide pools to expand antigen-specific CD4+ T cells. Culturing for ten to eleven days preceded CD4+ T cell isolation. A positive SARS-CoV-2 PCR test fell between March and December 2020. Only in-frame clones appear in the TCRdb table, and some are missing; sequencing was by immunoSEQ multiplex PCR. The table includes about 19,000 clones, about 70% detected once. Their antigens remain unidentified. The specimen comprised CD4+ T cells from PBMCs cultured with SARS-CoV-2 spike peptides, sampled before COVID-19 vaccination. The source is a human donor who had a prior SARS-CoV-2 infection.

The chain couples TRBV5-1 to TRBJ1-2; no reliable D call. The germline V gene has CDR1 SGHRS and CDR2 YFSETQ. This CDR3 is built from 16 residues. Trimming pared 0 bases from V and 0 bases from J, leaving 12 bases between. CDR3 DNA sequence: TGCGCCAGCAGCTTGGTATCAGGCGAAGCTAACTATGGCTACACCTTC. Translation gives CASSLVSGEANYGYTF.

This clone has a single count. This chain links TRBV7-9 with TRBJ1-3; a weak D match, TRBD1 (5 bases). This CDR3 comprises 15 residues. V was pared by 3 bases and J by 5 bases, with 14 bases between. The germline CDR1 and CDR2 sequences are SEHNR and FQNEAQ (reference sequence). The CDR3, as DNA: TGTGCCAGCAGCTTTGTCGGGACCTCAAGAAACACCATATATTTT. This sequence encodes CASSFVGTSRNTIYF.

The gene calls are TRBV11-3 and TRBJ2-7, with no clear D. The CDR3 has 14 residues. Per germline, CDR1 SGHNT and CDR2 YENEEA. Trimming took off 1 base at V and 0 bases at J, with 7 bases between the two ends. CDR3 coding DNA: TGTGCCAGCAGCTTAGCCCCAGACTCCTACGAGCAGTACTTC. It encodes CASSLAPDSYEQYF.

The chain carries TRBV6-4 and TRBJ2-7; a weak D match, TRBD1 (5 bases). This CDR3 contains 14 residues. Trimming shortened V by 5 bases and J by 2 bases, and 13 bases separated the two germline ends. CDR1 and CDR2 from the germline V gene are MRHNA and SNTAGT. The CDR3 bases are TGTGCCAGCAGTACCACAGGTCGGACCTACGAGCAGTACTTC. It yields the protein CASSTTGRTYEQYF.

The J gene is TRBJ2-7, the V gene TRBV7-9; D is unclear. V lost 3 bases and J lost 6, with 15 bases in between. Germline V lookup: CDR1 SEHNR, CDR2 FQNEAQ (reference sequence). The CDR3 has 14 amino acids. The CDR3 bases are TGTGCCAGCAGCTTCGGATTTTTCTCGGGCGAGCAGTACTTC. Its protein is CASSFGFFSGEQYF.

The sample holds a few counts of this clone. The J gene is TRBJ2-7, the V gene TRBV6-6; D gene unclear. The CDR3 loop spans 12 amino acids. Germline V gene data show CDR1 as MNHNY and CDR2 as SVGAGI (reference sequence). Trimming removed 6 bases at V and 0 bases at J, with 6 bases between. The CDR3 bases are TGTGCCAGCAGGACAAACTCCTACGAGCAGTACTTC. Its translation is CASRTNSYEQYF.

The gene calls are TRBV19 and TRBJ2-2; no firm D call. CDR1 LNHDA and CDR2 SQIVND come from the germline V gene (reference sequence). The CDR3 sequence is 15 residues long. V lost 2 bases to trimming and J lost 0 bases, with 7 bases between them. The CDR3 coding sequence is TGTGCCAGTAGTATACGCGCCCCGAACACCGGGGAGCTGTTTTTT. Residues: CASSIRAPNTGELFF.

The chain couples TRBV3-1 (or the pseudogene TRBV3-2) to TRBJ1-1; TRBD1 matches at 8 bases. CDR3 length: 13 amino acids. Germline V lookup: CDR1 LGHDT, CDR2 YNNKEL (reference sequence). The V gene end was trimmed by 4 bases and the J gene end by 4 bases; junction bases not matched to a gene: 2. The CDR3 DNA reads TGTGCCAGCAGCCTAACAGGGGGCACTGAAGCTTTCTTT. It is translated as CASSLTGGTEAFF.

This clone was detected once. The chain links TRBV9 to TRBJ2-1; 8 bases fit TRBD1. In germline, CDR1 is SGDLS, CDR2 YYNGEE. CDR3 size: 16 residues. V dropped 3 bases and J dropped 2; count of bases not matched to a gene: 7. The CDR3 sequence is CASSATGVAAYNEQFF. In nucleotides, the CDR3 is TGTGCCAGCAGCGCGACAGGGGTTGCGGCCTACAATGAGCAGTTCTTC.

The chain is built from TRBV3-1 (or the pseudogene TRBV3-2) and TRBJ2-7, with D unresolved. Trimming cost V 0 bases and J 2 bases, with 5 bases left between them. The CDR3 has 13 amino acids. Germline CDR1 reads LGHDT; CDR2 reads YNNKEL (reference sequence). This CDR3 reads CASSQDGPYEQYF. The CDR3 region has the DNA TGTGCCAGCAGCCAAGATGGCCCCTACGAGCAGTACTTC.

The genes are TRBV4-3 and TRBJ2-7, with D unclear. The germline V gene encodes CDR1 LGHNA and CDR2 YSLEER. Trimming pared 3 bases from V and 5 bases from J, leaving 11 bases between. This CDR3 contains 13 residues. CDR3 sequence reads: CASSQLLGDEQYF. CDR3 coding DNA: TGCGCCAGCAGCCAGCTTCTAGGCGACGAGCAGTACTTC.

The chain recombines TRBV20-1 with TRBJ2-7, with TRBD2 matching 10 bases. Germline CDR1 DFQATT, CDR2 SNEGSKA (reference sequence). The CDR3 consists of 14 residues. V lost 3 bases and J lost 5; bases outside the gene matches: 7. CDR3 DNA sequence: TGCAGTGCTAGTCTACCTAGCGGGAGCAACGAGCAGTACTTC. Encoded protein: CSASLPSGSNEQYF.

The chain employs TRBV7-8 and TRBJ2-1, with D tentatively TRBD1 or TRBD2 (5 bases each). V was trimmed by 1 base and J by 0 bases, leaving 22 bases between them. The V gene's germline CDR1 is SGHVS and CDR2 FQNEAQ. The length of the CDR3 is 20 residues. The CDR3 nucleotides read TGTGCCAGCAGCTTAGTAGTTGATGGGACCTTCTACAGCTCCTACAATGAGCAGTTCTTC. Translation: CASSLVVDGTFYSSYNEQFF. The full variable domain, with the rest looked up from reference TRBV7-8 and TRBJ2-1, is GAGVSQSPRYKVAKRGQDVALRCDPISGHVSLFWYQQALGQGPEFLTYFQNEAQLDKSGLPSDRFFAERPEGSVSTLKIQRTQQEDSAVYLCASSLVVDGTFYSSYNEQFFGPGTRLTVL.